A selection of T cell receptor beta chains follows, all from one sample in a study of regulatory T cells in long-lasting Graves disease. Via MiXCR, TCRdb re-called the multiplex PCR reads, giving one row per CDR3 protein. The table shows roughly 360,000 distinct CDR3 sequences, with 12% occurring only once. Separately, the same data were catalogued under a study of T cells in Graves' hyperthyroidism and ophthalmopathy.

Sequences were derived from peripheral blood mononuclear cells (PBMCs), sampled at new diagnosis, from a patient treated with antithyroid drugs. Receptor source: a woman aged 18-30 years with Graves disease. Both conserved end residues are part of each CDR3. Fields, in order: V gene, clone size, D gene, J gene, CDR3 protein, CDR3 DNA. The D gene is left open where the match is weak. Size values are once, few and many counts, or a class for expanded clones, and some rows have none.

>TRBV28|many|-|TRBJ1-3
CASSPLGGAGVSGNTIYF
TGTGCCAGCAGTCCCCTGGGCGGCGCGGGCGTCTCTGGAAACACCATATATTTT
>TRBV7-2|many|-|TRBJ2-1
CASSLSAESNQFF
TGTGCCAGCAGCTTATCCGCGGAATCGAATCAGTTCTTC
>TRBV5-1|-|-|TRBJ2-3
CASSLYWAGTSTDTQYF
TGCGCCAGCAGCTTGTATTGGGCAGGAACTAGCACAGATACGCAGTATTTT
>TRBV6-1|many|-|TRBJ1-1
CASMGTMNTEAFF
TGTGCCAGTATGGGGACGATGAACACTGAAGCTTTCTTT
>TRBV29-1|many|-|TRBJ2-3
CSVEPGVLASSTDTQYF
TGCAGCGTTGAACCGGGGGTTCTAGCGTCAAGCACAGATACGCAGTATTTT
>TRBV7-2|many|-|TRBJ2-1
CASSLRGVEGDNEQFF
TGTGCCAGCAGCTTGAGGGGGGTGGAGGGGGACAATGAGCAGTTCTTC
>TRBV14|many|-|TRBJ1-2
CASSQVSRTGSGYTF
TGTGCCAGCAGCCAAGTATCCAGGACGGGTAGTGGCTACACCTTC
>TRBV19|-|TRBD1|TRBJ1-5
CASSLPGDRVNQPQHF
TGTGCCAGTAGTTTACCTGGGGACAGGGTCAATCAGCCCCAGCATTTT
>TRBV7-9|-|TRBD2|TRBJ2-2
CASSHRTSGPNAGELFF
TGTGCCAGCAGCCACCGGACTAGCGGACCTAACGCCGGGGAGCTGTTTTTT
>TRBV5-4|-|TRBD2|TRBJ2-1
CASSRGIGGSVGFF
TGTGCCAGCAGCCGGGGTATCGGCGGGAGTGTGGGGTTCTTC
>TRBV20-1|-|-|TRBJ2-3
CSARDDVRGGFTDTQYF
TGCAGTGCTAGAGATGATGTGCGGGGAGGCTTCACAGATACGCAGTATTTT
>TRBV12-3/TRBV12-4|few|TRBD1|TRBJ1-3
CASSDRPGQGFGNTIYF
TGTGCCAGCAGTGATAGACCGGGACAGGGGTTTGGAAACACCATATATTTT
>TRBV20-1|many|TRBD1|TRBJ1-4
CSAADRAATNEKLFF
TGCAGTGCCGCGGACAGGGCGGCAACTAATGAAAAACTGTTTTTT
>TRBV7-9|many|TRBD2|TRBJ2-7
CASSVGTRRSYEQYF
TGTGCCAGCAGCGTAGGGACTAGAAGGTCCTACGAGCAGTACTTC
>TRBV13|-|-|TRBJ2-3
CASSTLRISNPPSTDTQYF
TGTGCCAGCAGCACCCTACGAATATCGAATCCCCCTAGCACAGATACGCAGTATTTT
>TRBV6-1|few|TRBD2|TRBJ2-7
CAASPLLAGAPYEQYF
TGTGCCGCTTCCCCTCTCCTAGCGGGAGCACCCTACGAGCAGTACTTC
>TRBV5-1|many|TRBD2|TRBJ2-2
CASSLVLAGARPGELFF
TGCGCCAGCAGCTTGGTGCTAGCGGGGGCAAGGCCCGGGGAGCTGTTTTTT
>TRBV7-8|few|-|TRBJ2-1
CASSLELGLGPYNEQFF
TGTGCCAGCAGCTTAGAACTTGGACTGGGGCCCTACAATGAGCAGTTCTTC
>TRBV18|few|-|TRBJ2-6
CASSPVVSGTGANVLTF
TGTGCCAGCTCACCCGTGGTTTCTGGTACTGGGGCCAACGTCCTGACTTTC
>TRBV6-9|many|-|TRBJ2-5
CASSYHGSQETQYF
TGTGCCAGCAGTTACCACGGTTCCCAAGAGACCCAGTACTTC
>TRBV10-3|many|TRBD1|TRBJ1-1
CAISESTGDGTEAFF
TGTGCCATCAGTGAGTCGACAGGGGATGGCACTGAAGCTTTCTTT
>TRBV20-1|few|TRBD2|TRBJ2-3
CSAPVSGLRDTQYF
TGCAGTGCTCCAGTCTCGGGACTAAGAGATACGCAGTATTTT
>TRBV29-1|few|-|TRBJ2-2
CSVEIGRASNTGELFF
TGCAGCGTTGAAATTGGCAGAGCCTCGAACACCGGGGAGCTGTTTTTT
>TRBV7-3|-|-|TRBJ2-5
CASSLIALPGQETQYF
TGTGCCAGCAGCTTAATTGCCCTCCCGGGCCAAGAGACCCAGTACTTC
>TRBV28|many|-|TRBJ2-3
CASSFLGDTDTQYF
TGTGCCAGCAGTTTCCTCGGTGACACAGATACGCAGTATTTT